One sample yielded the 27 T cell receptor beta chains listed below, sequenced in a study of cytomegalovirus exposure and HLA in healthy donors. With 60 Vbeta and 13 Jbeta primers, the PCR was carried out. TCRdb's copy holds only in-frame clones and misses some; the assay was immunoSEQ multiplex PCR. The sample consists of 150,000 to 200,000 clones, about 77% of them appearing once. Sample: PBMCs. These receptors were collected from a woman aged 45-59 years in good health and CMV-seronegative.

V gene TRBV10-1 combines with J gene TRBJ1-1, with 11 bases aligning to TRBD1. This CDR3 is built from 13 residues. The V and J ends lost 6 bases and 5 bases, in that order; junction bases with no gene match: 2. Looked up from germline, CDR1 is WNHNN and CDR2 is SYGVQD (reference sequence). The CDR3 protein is CASRGQGATEAFF. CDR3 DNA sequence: TGCGCCAGCAGAGGACAGGGGGCAACTGAAGCTTTCTTT.

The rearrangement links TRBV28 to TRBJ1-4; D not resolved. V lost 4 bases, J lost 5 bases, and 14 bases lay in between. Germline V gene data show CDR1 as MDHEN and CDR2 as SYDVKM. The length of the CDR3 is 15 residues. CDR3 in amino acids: CASSSRSTGNEKLFF. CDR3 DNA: TGTGCCAGCAGTTCCCGTTCGACTGGCAATGAAAAACTGTTTTTT.

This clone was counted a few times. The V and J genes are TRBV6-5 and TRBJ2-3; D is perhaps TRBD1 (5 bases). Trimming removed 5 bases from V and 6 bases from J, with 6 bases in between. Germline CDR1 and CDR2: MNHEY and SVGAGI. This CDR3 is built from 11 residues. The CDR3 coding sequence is TGTGCCAGCAGTAACAGGGATACGCAGTATTTT. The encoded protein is CASSNRDTQYF.

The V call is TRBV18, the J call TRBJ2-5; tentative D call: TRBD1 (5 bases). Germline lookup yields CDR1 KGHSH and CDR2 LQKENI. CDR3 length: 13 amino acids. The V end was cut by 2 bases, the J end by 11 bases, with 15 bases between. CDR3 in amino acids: CASSPDPLTEQYF. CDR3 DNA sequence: TGTGCCAGCTCACCAGACCCCTTGACAGAGCAGTACTTC.

CDR3 loop: CASSRTSGRVYEQYF. DNA of the CDR3: TGTGCCAGCAGCCGGACTAGCGGGAGAGTCTACGAGCAGTACTTC. The J gene is TRBJ2-7, the V gene TRBV5-8; TRBD2 aligns across 13 bases. The CDR3 sequence is 15 residues long. CDR1 and CDR2 from the germline V gene are SGHTS and YDEGEE. J was trimmed by 3 bases and V by 4 bases; bases with no gene match: 4.

The CDR3 coding sequence is TGTGCCAGCTCACCACCGGGGGGCTCCTACGAGCAGTACTTC. It yields the protein CASSPPGGSYEQYF. The chain is built from TRBV18 and TRBJ2-7; possible D gene TRBD2, 6 bases. Looked up from germline, CDR1 is KGHSH and CDR2 is LQKENI. V shed 0 bases and J shed 0 bases, with 6 bases lying between them. The CDR3 runs 14 residues.

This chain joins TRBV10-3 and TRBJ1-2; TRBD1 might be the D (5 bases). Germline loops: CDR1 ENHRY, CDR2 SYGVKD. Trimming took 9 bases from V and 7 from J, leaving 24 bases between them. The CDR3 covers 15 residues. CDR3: CAIGLIDTGRGGYTF. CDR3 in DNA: TGTGCCATAGGCCTAATAGACACTGGGAGGGGTGGCTACACCTTC.

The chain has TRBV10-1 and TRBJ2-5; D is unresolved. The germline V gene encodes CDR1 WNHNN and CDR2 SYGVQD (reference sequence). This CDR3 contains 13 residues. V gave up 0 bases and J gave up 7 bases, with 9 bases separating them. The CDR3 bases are TGCGCCAGCAGTGAGTCGAGGCTTGGGACCCAGTACTTC. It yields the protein CASSESRLGTQYF.

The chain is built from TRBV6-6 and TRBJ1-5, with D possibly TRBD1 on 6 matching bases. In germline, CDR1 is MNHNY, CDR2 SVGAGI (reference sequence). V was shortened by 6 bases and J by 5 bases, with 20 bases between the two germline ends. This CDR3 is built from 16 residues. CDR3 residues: CASSDSGGISDQPQHF. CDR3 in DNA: TGTGCCAGCAGCGACTCGGGGGGCATCAGCGATCAGCCCCAGCATTTT.

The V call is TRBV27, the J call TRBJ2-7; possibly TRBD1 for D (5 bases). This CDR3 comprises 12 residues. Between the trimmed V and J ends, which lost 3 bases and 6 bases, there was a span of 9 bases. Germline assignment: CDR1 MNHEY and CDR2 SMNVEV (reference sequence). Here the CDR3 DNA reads TGTGCCAGCAGTTTGTCAGGGATCGAGCAGTACTTC. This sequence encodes CASSLSGIEQYF.

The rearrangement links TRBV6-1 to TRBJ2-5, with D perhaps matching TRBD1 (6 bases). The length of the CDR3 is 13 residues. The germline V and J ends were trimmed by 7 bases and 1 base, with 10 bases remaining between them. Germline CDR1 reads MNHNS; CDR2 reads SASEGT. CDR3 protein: CASIGTPQETQYF. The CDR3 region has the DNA TGTGCCAGCATAGGGACACCCCAAGAGACCCAGTACTTC.

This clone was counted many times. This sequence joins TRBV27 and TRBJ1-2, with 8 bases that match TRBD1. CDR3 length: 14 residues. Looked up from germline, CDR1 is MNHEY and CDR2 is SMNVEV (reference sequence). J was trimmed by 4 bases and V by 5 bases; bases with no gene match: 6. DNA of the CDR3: TGTGCCAGCAGTGGGGGGGACAGGTCCTATGGCTACACCTTC. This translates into CASSGGDRSYGYTF.

DNA for the CDR3: TGTGCCAGCAGCTTCCAGGGGGCGCTCACCGGGGAGCTGTTTTTT. This sequence encodes CASSFQGALTGELFF. The chain links TRBV7-2 to TRBJ2-2, with 8 positions matching TRBD1. This CDR3 is 15 amino acids long. Germline CDR1 and CDR2: SGHTA and FQGNSA. Trimming cost V 3 bases and J 4 bases; bases outside gene matches: 4.

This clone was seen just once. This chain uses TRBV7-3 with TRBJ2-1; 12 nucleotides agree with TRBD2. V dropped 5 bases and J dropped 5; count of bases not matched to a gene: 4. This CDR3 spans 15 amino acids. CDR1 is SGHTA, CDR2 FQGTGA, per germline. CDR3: CASSVRLAGDNEQFF. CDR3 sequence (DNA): TGTGCCAGCAGCGTCCGACTAGCGGGGGACAATGAGCAGTTCTTC.

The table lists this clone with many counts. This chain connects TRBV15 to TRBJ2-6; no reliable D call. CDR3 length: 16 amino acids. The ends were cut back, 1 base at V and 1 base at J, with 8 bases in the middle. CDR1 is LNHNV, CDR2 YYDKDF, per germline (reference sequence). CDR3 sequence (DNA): TGTGCCACCAGCAGAGGAGAACAGTCTGGGGCCAACGTCCTGACTTTC. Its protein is CATSRGEQSGANVLTF. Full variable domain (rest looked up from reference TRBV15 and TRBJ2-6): DAMVIQNPRYQVTQFGKPVTLSCSQTLNHNVMYWYQQKSSQAPKLLFHYYDKDFNNEADTPDNFQSRRPNTSFCFLDIRSPGLGDTAMYLCATSRGEQSGANVLTFGAGSRLTVL.

The CDR3 sequence is CASSHSGITRTGELFF. The CDR3 nucleotides are TGCGCCAGCAGCCACTCAGGGATTACGAGAACCGGGGAGCTGTTTTTT. The genes are TRBV4-1 and TRBJ2-2; maybe TRBD1 (5 bases). The CDR3 totals 16 residues. Between the trimmed V and J ends, which lost 3 bases and 5 bases, there was a span of 16 bases. Germline CDR1 MGHRA, CDR2 YSYEKL.

CDR3 nucleotide sequence: TGTGCCAGCAGTTCCTACACAGGGAACACTGAAGCTTTCTTT. Translating gives CASSSYTGNTEAFF. J is TRBJ1-1 and V is TRBV6-6, with D possibly being TRBD1 (5 bases). The CDR3 extends over 14 amino acids. The V end lost 4 bases, the J end lost 1 base, and 10 bases lay between the germline ends. Germline values: CDR1 MNHNY, CDR2 SVGAGI (reference sequence).

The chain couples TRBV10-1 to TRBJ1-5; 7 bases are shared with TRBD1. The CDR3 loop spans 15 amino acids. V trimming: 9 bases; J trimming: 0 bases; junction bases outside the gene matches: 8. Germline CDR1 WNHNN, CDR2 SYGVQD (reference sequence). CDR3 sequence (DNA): TGCGCCAGACTGGGACAGTTATATAGCAATCAGCCCCAGCATTTT. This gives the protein CARLGQLYSNQPQHF.

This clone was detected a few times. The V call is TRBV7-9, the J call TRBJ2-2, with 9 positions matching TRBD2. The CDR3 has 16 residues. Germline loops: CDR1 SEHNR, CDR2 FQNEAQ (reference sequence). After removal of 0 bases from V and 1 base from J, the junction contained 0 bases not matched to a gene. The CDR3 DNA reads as TGTGCCAGCAGCTTAGCTAGCGGGGGGAACACCGGGGAGCTGTTTTTT. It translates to CASSLASGGNTGELFF.

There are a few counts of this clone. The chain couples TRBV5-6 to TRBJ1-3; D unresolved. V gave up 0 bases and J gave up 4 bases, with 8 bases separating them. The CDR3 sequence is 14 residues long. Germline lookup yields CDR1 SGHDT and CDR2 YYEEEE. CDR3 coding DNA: TGTGCCAGCAGCTTGGGTACGGGAGGAAACACCATATATTTT. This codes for CASSLGTGGNTIYF. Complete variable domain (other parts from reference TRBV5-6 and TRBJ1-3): DAGVTQSPTHLIKTRGQQVTLRCSPKSGHDTVSWYQQALGQGPQFIFQYYEEEERQRGNFPDRFSGHQFPNYSSELNVNALLLGDSALYLCASSLGTGGNTIYFGEGSWLTVV.

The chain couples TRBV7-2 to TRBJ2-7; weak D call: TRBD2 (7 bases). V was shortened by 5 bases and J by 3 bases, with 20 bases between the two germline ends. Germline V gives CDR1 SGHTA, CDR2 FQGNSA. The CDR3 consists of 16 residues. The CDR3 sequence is CASSPSGGQTNYEQYF. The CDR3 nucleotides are TGTGCCAGCAGCCCTTCGGGAGGACAGACGAACTACGAGCAGTACTTC.

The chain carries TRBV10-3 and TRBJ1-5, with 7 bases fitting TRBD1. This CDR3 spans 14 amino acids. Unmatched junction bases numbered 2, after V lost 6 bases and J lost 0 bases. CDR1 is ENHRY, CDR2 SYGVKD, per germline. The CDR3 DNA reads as TGTGCCATCAGGACAGGGAATAGCAATCAGCCCCAGCATTTT. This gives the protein CAIRTGNSNQPQHF.

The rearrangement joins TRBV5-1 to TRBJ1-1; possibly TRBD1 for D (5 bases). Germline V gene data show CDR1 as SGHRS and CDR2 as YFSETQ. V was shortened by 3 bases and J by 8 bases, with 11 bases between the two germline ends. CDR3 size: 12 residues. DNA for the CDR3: TGCGCCAGCAGCTGGGCGGAGGGGGAAGCTTTCTTT. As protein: CASSWAEGEAFF.

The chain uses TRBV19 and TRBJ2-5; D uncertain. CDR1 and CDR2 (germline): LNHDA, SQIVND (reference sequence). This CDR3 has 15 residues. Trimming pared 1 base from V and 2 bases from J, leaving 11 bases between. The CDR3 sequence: CASSIGATLQETQYF. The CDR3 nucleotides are TGTGCCAGTAGTATAGGGGCCACTCTACAAGAGACCCAGTACTTC.

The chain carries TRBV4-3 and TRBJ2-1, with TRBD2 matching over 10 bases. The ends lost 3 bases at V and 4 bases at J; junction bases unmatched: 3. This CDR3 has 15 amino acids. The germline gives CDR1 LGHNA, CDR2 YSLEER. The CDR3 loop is CASSHGLAEYNEQFF. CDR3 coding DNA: TGCGCCAGCAGCCACGGACTAGCGGAGTACAATGAGCAGTTCTTC.

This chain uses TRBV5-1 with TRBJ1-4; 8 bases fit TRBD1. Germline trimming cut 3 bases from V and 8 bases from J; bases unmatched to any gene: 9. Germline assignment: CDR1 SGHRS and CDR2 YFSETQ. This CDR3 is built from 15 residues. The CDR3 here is CASSWGRGQGEKLFF. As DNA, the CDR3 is TGCGCCAGCAGCTGGGGCAGGGGGCAGGGGGAAAAACTGTTTTTT.

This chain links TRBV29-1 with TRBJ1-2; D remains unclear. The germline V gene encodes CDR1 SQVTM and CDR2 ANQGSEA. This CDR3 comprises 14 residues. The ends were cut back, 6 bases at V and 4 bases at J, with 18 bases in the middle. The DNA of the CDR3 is TGCAGCGTACGTCCGGGCGGGGTGGTCTATGGCTACACCTTC. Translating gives CSVRPGGVVYGYTF.